Included here is one TCR beta chain sequence, with context. Antigen specificity is unknown. Genomic DNA (from each subset) was split evenly across several immunoSEQ plates. TCRdb keeps only in-frame clones here, not all; method: immunoSEQ multiplex PCR. The sample has some 500,000 clones, 95% to 96% seen once. The entry originates in a study of shared clonotypes between healthy human individuals. Trimming left V 3 bases short and J 7 bases short, with 9 bases between. This CDR3 contains 12 residues. Per the germline V gene, CDR1 is ENHRY and CDR2 is SYGVKD. Notes on the study in general: The sampled material consisted only of blood, and tissue repertoires are likely to differ.

Sequences were obtained from naive CD4+ T cells sorted from blood. Subset of the sample: CD45RA+ positively selected. This TCR was sampled from a woman aged 25 to 45 in good health. J is TRBJ1-2 and V is TRBV10-3; D may be TRBD1 (5 bases). CDR3 in amino acids: CAISDDRIGYTF. In nucleotides, the CDR3 is TGTGCCATCAGTGATGACAGAATTGGCTACACCTTC.